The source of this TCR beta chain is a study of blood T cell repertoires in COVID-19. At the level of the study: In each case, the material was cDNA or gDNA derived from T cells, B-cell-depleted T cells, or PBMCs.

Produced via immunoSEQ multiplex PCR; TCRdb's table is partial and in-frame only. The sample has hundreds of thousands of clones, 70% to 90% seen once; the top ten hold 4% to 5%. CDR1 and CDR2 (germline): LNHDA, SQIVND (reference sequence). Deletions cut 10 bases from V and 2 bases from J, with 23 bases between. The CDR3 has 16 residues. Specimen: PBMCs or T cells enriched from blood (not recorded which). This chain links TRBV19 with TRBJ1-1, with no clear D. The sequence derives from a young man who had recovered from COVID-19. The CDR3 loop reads CATAPFIPKPNTEAFF. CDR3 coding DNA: TGTGCCACCGCTCCCTTTATCCCCAAGCCTAACACTGAAGCTTTCTTT.